The sequence of this T cell receptor (beta chain) was determined in a study of tumor-infiltrating lymphocytes in localized non-small cell lung cancer (dated by TCRdb to the early 2020s). Background for the entire study: The cohort included patients whose samples were collected after neoadjuvant chemotherapy, as well as both smokers and never-smokers and several histologies. TCR sequencing was one of several integrated assays, alongside flow cytometry, multiplex immunofluorescence, RNA-seq, exome sequencing and proteomics, applied to the same patients. The paired tumor versus uninvolved lung comparison of immunoSEQ T-cell fraction included 55 patients. In total, the ICON cohort consisted of over a hundred surgical patients with localized non-small cell lung cancer who had their tumors resected. Each patient contributed resected tumor tissue and uninvolved lung tissue from the same patient, described as non-adjacent to the tumor. Here is what the overall study found, with its caveats: No difference in TCR-derived T-cell fraction was observed between the flow cytometry-defined immunotypes IM1 (good prognosis) and IM2 (poor prognosis). Recurrence-free survival showed no association with tumor T-cell fraction measured by TCR sequencing (p = 0.61). Because assay coverage varied across patients depending on available tissue quantity, TCR sequencing was performed for only a subset of the cohort. Because different pieces of the same tissue were used for different assays, technical variation could not be separated from intratumor heterogeneity. TCRbeta sequencing supported higher T cell infiltration in tumors than in uninvolved lung tissue, consistent with immunofluorescence CD3 counts.

ICON enrollment began in April 2016, and the last patient was enrolled in the second half of 2018. Fresh tumor and matched uninvolved tissue for in-depth immune analyses, including TCR sequencing, were collected from a subcohort of some 76 patients. No cell sorting was done, and TCR sequencing was instead run on DNA isolated from bulk tissue. A word on this clone: There is no known antigen for this receptor. Per-base quality was not reported, and no clone a single base away is much larger than it.

The junction shows trimming of 0 bases on V and 8 bases on J, and the gene matches do not reach 8 bases of it. The CDR3 runs 14 amino acids, cysteine and phenylalanine included. Only the CDR3 portion is preserved as DNA: 42 bases, with reading frame beginning at the first base. Based on the germline V gene (reference sequence), the CDR1 and CDR2 sequences are GTSNPN and SVGIG. The immunoSEQ assay used for TCR sequencing gave the T-cell fraction in both tumor and uninvolved lung tissue. Processing in the source paper ran as follows. For survival analysis, patients were split into high (upper tertile) and low (lower two tertiles) T-cell fraction groups and compared by log-rank test. A signed-rank test was used to test differences in T-cell fraction between paired tumor and uninvolved lung samples. TCRdb obtained this table from immuneACCESS and retained in-frame rearrangements with V and J assigned. These tables miss some clones; where compared with another copy, unresolved V genes account for less than half of the shortfall, and the remainder is unexplained. V and J calls and clone size come straight from that table; D and trimming were deduced from the DNA. The sample data list approximately 16,000 clones, and less than 50% of these were observed just once. Approximately 15% of the sample goes to the ten largest clones.

The clonotype comes from a human donor with non-small cell lung cancer. Sequencing was carried out using lung tumor tissue. The V gene is TRBV30 and the J gene is TRBJ1-2, and TRBD1 matches 8 of the central bases. The CDR3: CAWSVGTGRGGYTF. The DNA sequence reads TGTGCCTGGAGTGTCGGGACAGGCCGGGGCGGCTACACCTTC. The full variable domain, with segments outside the CDR3 supplied by the reference TRBV30 and TRBJ1-2 proteins, appears as SQTIHQWPATLVQPVGSPLSLECTVEGTSNPNLYWYRQAAGRGLQLLFYSVGIGQISSEVPQNLSASRPQDRQFILSSKKLLLSDSGFYLCAWSVGTGRGGYTFGSGTRLTVV.